The 30 T cell receptor beta chains in this list originate from one sample, sequenced in a study of blood T cell repertoires in COVID-19. Assay used: immunoSEQ multiplex PCR; TCRdb lists only in-frame clones, some missing. The top ten hold about 5% of the sample, which has under 350,000 clones, about 89% seen once. What was sequenced was peripheral blood. The receptor set was obtained from a man between 40 and 49 years old with acute or convalescent COVID-19.

This sequence joins TRBV6-5 and TRBJ1-6; D might be TRBD1 (6 bases). This CDR3 has 15 amino acids. V was cut by 2 bases and J by 6 bases, with 11 bases left in between. The germline CDR1 and CDR2 sequences are MNHEY and SVGAGI. The CDR3 DNA sequence: TGTGCCAGCAGTTACGGGTACAGGGCTAATTCACCCCTCCACTTT. This sequence encodes CASSYGYRANSPLHF.

This clone was observed a few times. V and J are TRBV7-2 and TRBJ1-1; tentative D call: TRBD1 (6 bases). Germline V CDR1 and CDR2: SGHTA, FQGNSA. Trimming left V 8 bases short and J 8 bases short, with 12 bases between. There are 11 residues in the CDR3. CDR3 sequence reads: CASPEGDEAFF. DNA of the CDR3: TGTGCCAGCCCTGAGGGGGACGAAGCTTTCTTT.

The chain links TRBV3-1 (or the pseudogene TRBV3-2) to TRBJ2-1; maybe TRBD2 (5 bases). Germline V gene sequence: CDR1 LGHDT, CDR2 YNNKEL (reference sequence). CDR3 length: 14 residues. V gave up 0 bases and J gave up 5 bases, with 8 bases separating them. The CDR3 here is CASSQDPGDNEQFF. CDR3 DNA: TGTGCCAGCAGCCAAGATCCCGGGGACAATGAGCAGTTCTTC.

The rearrangement joins TRBV6-5 to TRBJ1-1; D unresolved. The germline CDR1 and CDR2 sequences are MNHEY and SVGAGI. CDR3 length: 14 amino acids. The ends were cut back, 5 bases at V and 0 bases at J, with 10 bases in the middle. The CDR3 DNA is TGTGCCAGCAGTCGACTACAGATGAACACTGAAGCTTTCTTT. Translated: CASSRLQMNTEAFF.

About this clone: The junction does not match germline at one end; this may be a read error. CDR3 sequence reads: CASSPSHEQYF. The DNA of the CDR3 is TGTGCCAGCAGCCCCTCCCACGAGCAGTACTTC. The chain carries TRBV6-6 and TRBJ2-7; D gene unclear. This CDR3 is built from 11 residues. The germline V gene has CDR1 MNHNY and CDR2 SVGAGI (reference sequence).

The chain couples TRBV5-6 to TRBJ1-2; D is possibly TRBD1 (5 bases). Germline V gene lookup returns CDR1 SGHDT and CDR2 YYEEEE. V was cut by 4 bases and J by 7 bases, with 8 bases left in between. The CDR3 loop spans 11 amino acids. The CDR3 coding sequence is TGTGCCAGCAGCATTAGGGGTGGCTACACCTTC. This encodes CASSIRGGYTF.

J is TRBJ2-3 and V is TRBV4-1; TRBD2 is a possible D gene (6 bases). Trimming shortened V by 3 bases and J by 3 bases, and 13 bases separated the two germline ends. This CDR3 region has 15 residues. Looked up from germline, CDR1 is MGHRA and CDR2 is YSYEKL. In DNA form, the CDR3 reads TGCGCCAGCAGCCACCTTAATCGGGAGACAGATACGCAGTATTTT. Protein product: CASSHLNRETDTQYF.

The chain links TRBV2 to TRBJ1-4; no clear D gene. This CDR3 spans 12 amino acids. CDR1 and CDR2 (germline): SNHLY, FYNNEI. The ends were cut back, 5 bases at V and 4 bases at J, with 5 bases in the middle. CDR3 DNA sequence: TGTGCCAGCAGTTACAGTAATGAAAAACTGTTTTTT. Its protein is CASSYSNEKLFF.

The rearrangement joins TRBV5-1 to TRBJ1-1, with a possible D match to TRBD1 (6 bases). This CDR3 spans 13 amino acids. V gave up 4 bases and J gave up 4 bases, with 11 bases separating them. Per germline, CDR1 SGHRS and CDR2 YFSETQ. The CDR3 region has the DNA TGCGCCAGCAGCGTCCAGGGGCTCACTGAAGCTTTCTTT. It codes for CASSVQGLTEAFF.

This chain connects TRBV9 to TRBJ2-2, with D tentatively TRBD2 (5 bases). Germline V gene data show CDR1 as SGDLS and CDR2 as YYNGEE. The ends were cut back, 1 base at V and 4 bases at J, with 14 bases in the middle. There are 16 residues in the CDR3. CDR3 DNA sequence: TGTGCCAGCAGCGTAAATAAAGGGAGCGGCACCGGGGAGCTGTTTTTT. Translated, it gives CASSVNKGSGTGELFF.

This sequence joins TRBV14 and TRBJ1-1; tentatively, D is TRBD1 (6 bases). Germline V gene data show CDR1 as SGHDN and CDR2 as FVKESK. V lost 1 base and J lost 6, with 15 bases in between. There are 15 residues in the CDR3. The CDR3 is CASSQVAGGRAEAFF. CDR3 nucleotide sequence: TGTGCCAGCAGCCAAGTGGCGGGGGGCAGGGCTGAAGCTTTCTTT.

The rearrangement uses TRBV6-2 or TRBV6-3 and TRBJ2-1, with D perhaps TRBD1 (6 bases). CDR1 and CDR2 (germline): MNHEY, SVGEGT. The CDR3 loop spans 18 amino acids. Trimming cost V 0 bases and J 1 base, with 16 bases left between them. DNA of the CDR3: TGTGCCAGCAGTTACTCGTCCAGGGGTTCCCTTTCCTACAATGAGCAGTTCTTC. Amino acids: CASSYSSRGSLSYNEQFF.

The chain recombines TRBV19 with TRBJ2-3; 12 nucleotides agree with TRBD1. Trimming at V came to 4 bases and at J to 12 bases, leaving 17 bases not matched to a gene. The CDR3 has 17 amino acids. Germline CDR1 reads LNHDA; CDR2 reads SQIVND (reference sequence). The CDR3 DNA follows: TGTGCCAGTAGTAAAACCGGGACAGGGGGCGGAGGGAACTCCCAGTATTTT. Its translation: CASSKTGTGGGGNSQYF. Together with reference TRBV19 and TRBJ2-3, the CDR3 gives the full variable domain: DGGITQSPKYLFRKEGQNVTLSCEQNLNHDAMYWYRQDPGQGLRLIYYSQIVNDFQKGDIAEGYSVSREKKESFPLTVTSAQKNPTAFYLCASSKTGTGGGGNSQYFGPGTRLTVL.

The gene calls are TRBV29-1 and TRBJ2-3; D is possibly TRBD1 (5 bases). CDR1 and CDR2 (germline): SQVTM, ANQGSEA. With 7 bases removed from V and 4 bases from J, the gap between germline ends came to 24 bases. This CDR3 region has 16 residues. The CDR3, as DNA: TGCAGCGCCGGACAAGTTAGGTACTCCTCGTCAGATACGCAGTATTTT. Translating it yields CSAGQVRYSSSDTQYF.

The V call is TRBV11-2, the J call TRBJ2-7; D may be TRBD2 (6 bases). The germline V and J ends were trimmed by 6 bases and 6 bases, with 15 bases remaining between them. Germline V gene sequence: CDR1 SGHAT, CDR2 FQNNGV. The CDR3 totals 13 residues. CDR3 DNA: TGTGCCAGCAGTTGGGAGGCCCGGCTCGAGCAGTACTTC. Translation gives CASSWEARLEQYF.

The chain couples TRBV6-1 to TRBJ1-5, with D tentatively TRBD1 (6 bases). In germline, CDR1 is MNHNS, CDR2 SASEGT. V dropped 3 bases and J dropped 4 bases, with 10 bases sitting between them. CDR3 size: 14 residues. As DNA, the CDR3 is TGTGCCAGCAGTGACCAGGGGCCTAATCAGCCCCAGCATTTT. This gives the protein CASSDQGPNQPQHF.

V gene TRBV5-1 combines with J gene TRBJ2-2; TRBD1 agrees at 7 bases. Germline trimming cut 2 bases from V and 3 bases from J; bases unmatched to any gene: 4. Germline values: CDR1 SGHRS, CDR2 YFSETQ. CDR3 size: 15 residues. CDR3 nucleotides: TGCGCCAGCAGCTTTACCACAGGGGACACCGGGGAGCTGTTTTTT. Translated, it gives CASSFTTGDTGELFF. The complete variable domain, with remaining parts taken from reference TRBV5-1 and TRBJ2-2, reads KAGVTQTPRYLIKTRGQQVTLSCSPISGHRSVSWYQQTPGQGLQFLFEYFSETQRNKGNFPGRFSGRQFSNSRSEMNVSTLELGDSALYLCASSFTTGDTGELFFGEGSRLTVL.

The J gene is TRBJ2-1, the V gene TRBV11-2; no clear D. This CDR3 has 14 amino acids. From germline, CDR1 is SGHAT and CDR2 FQNNGV. Trimming shortened V by 1 base and J by 3 bases, and 7 bases separated the two germline ends. The CDR3 DNA is TGTGCCAGCAGCTTAGGCCTAGTCTACAATGAGCAGTTCTTC. Its protein is CASSLGLVYNEQFF.

This clone has only a few counts. This chain uses TRBV2 with TRBJ1-5, with D possibly matching TRBD1 (5 bases). This CDR3 comprises 15 residues. V shed 4 bases and J shed 3 bases, with 13 bases lying between them. CDR1 SNHLY and CDR2 FYNNEI come from the germline V gene. The CDR3 sequence: CASSGQTLLNQPQHF. The CDR3 nucleotides are TGTGCCAGCAGTGGACAGACCTTACTCAATCAGCCCCAGCATTTT.

This chain uses TRBV6-5 with TRBJ1-1; 7 nucleotides line up with TRBD1. The trim removed 0 bases at V and 11 bases at J, leaving 9 bases unmatched. The CDR3 is 14 amino acids. Germline V gives CDR1 MNHEY, CDR2 SVGAGI. The CDR3 loop is CASSYSTQGRVAFF. CDR3 coding DNA: TGTGCCAGCAGTTACTCGACACAGGGGCGCGTGGCTTTCTTT.

The rearrangement links TRBV15 to TRBJ1-4; TRBD1 agrees at 8 bases. There are 16 residues in the CDR3. With V trimmed by 5 bases and J by 5 bases, 10 bases remained unmatched. From germline, CDR1 is LNHNV and CDR2 YYDKDF (reference sequence). This CDR3 is CATSYARTGRNEKLFF. The CDR3 DNA follows: TGTGCCACCAGCTATGCTCGGACAGGGAGGAATGAAAAACTGTTTTTT.

J is TRBJ2-1 and V is TRBV6-6, with TRBD2 matching 7 bases. Germline values: CDR1 MNHNY, CDR2 SVGAGI (reference sequence). The J segment lost 2 bases and the V segment lost 0 bases, leaving 4 bases of the junction unmatched. The CDR3 spans 16 residues. The DNA of the CDR3 is TGTGCCAGCAGTTACTCGGGGGGGGGTACCTACAATGAGCAGTTCTTC. It specifies CASSYSGGGTYNEQFF.

In this sample, this clone turned up once. The chain has TRBV19 and TRBJ1-2; TRBD1 matches at 7 bases. The CDR3 runs 14 residues. The ends lost 5 bases at V and 5 bases at J; junction bases unmatched: 8. Germline values: CDR1 LNHDA, CDR2 SQIVND (reference sequence). The CDR3: CASSSTGWRYGYTF. In DNA form, the CDR3 reads TGTGCCAGTAGTTCGACAGGGTGGCGGTATGGCTACACCTTC.

This rearrangement joins TRBV6-5 to TRBJ1-2; D is uncertain. The CDR3 spans 13 residues. Trimming left V 4 bases short and J 6 bases short, with 12 bases between. The germline V gene encodes CDR1 MNHEY and CDR2 SVGAGI. The CDR3 DNA is TGTGCCAGCAGTTCTTGGAACCGGGATGGCTACACCTTC. Protein sequence: CASSSWNRDGYTF.

This clone was counted a single time. This chain connects TRBV7-2 to TRBJ2-7, with TRBD2 identical over 8 bases. The ends lost 0 bases at V and 0 bases at J; junction bases unmatched: 7. Germline CDR1 is SGHTA and CDR2 is FQGNSA. The CDR3 spans 17 residues. The CDR3 protein is CASSLAPGGGGSYEQYF. The CDR3 DNA reads as TGTGCCAGCAGCTTAGCGCCGGGAGGGGGAGGCTCCTACGAGCAGTACTTC.

The CDR3 loop reads CASSLGQGPNQPQHF. Written as DNA, the CDR3 is TGCGCCAGCAGCTTGGGACAGGGGCCCAATCAGCCCCAGCATTTT. The V call is TRBV5-1, the J call TRBJ1-5; TRBD1 matches 8 bases. The CDR3 is 15 residues long. V trimming: 0 bases; J trimming: 3 bases; junction bases outside the gene matches: 2. The germline CDR1 and CDR2 sequences are SGHRS and YFSETQ.

As DNA, the CDR3 is TGTGCCAGCAGTCCACAGGGGGCGACGAACACTGAAGCTTTCTTT. Its protein is CASSPQGATNTEAFF. The chain recombines TRBV27 with TRBJ1-1; 9 bases fit TRBD1. CDR1 is MNHEY, CDR2 SMNVEV, per germline (reference sequence). V lost 5 bases and J lost 1; bases outside the gene matches: 5. The CDR3 totals 15 residues.

The chain employs TRBV11-2 and TRBJ1-4; the D gene is possibly TRBD1 (5 bases). The V gene's germline CDR1 is SGHAT and CDR2 FQNNGV. This CDR3 has 14 amino acids. The ends were cut back, 2 bases at V and 8 bases at J, with 12 bases in the middle. The CDR3 DNA sequence: TGTGCCAGCAGCTTAACCAGGGTCGGAGAAAAACTGTTTTTT. Its protein is CASSLTRVGEKLFF.

This rearrangement joins TRBV29-1 to TRBJ1-2; 8 bases map to TRBD1. Looked up from germline, CDR1 is SQVTM and CDR2 is ANQGSEA. V was clipped by 8 bases and J by 6 bases; unmatched bases: 8. The CDR3 sequence is 12 residues long. This chain's CDR3 is CSIRQGRDGYTF. The CDR3 bases are TGCAGCATTCGACAGGGGAGGGATGGCTACACCTTC. Complete variable domain (other parts from reference TRBV29-1 and TRBJ1-2): SAVISQKPSRDICQRGTSLTIQCQVDSQVTMMFWYRQQPGQSLTLIATANQGSEATYESGFVIDKFPISRPNLTFSTLTVSNMSPEDSSIYLCSIRQGRDGYTFGSGTRLTVV.

This clone appeared a single time. This chain joins TRBV9 and TRBJ1-3, with D unresolved. In germline, CDR1 is SGDLS, CDR2 YYNGEE. With 0 bases removed from V and 0 bases from J, the gap between germline ends came to 7 bases. This CDR3 contains 15 residues. This chain's CDR3 is CASSVERPSGNTIYF. The CDR3, as DNA: TGTGCCAGCAGCGTAGAGCGTCCCTCTGGAAACACCATATATTTT. Combining the CDR3 with reference TRBV9 and TRBJ1-3 gives the whole variable domain DSGVTQTPKHLITATGQRVTLRCSPRSGDLSVYWYQQSLDQGLQFLIQYYNGEERAKGNILERFSAQQFPDLHSELNLSSLELGDSALYFCASSVERPSGNTIYFGEGSWLTVV.